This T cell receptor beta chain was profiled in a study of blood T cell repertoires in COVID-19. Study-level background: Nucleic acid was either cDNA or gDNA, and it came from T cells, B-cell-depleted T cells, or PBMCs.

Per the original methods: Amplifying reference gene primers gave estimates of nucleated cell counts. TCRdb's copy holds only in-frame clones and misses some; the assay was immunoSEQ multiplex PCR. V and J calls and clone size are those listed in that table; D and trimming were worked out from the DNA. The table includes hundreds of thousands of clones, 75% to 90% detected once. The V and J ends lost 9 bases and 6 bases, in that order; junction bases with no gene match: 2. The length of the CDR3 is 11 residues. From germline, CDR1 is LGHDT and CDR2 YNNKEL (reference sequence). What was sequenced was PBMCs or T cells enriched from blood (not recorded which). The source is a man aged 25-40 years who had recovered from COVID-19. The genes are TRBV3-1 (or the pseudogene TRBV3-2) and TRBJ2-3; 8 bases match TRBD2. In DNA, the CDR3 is TGTGCCAGTTCGGGAGGGGATACGCAGTATTTT. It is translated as CASSGGDTQYF.